This T cell receptor (beta chain) was sequenced for a study of spatial heterogeneity in lung cancer. Sample time point: sample taken at primary tumor resection. From tumor, nontumor lung or frozen PBMC, whole RNA was taken unsorted for sequencing. A unique molecular identifier was carried by every single TCR cDNA molecule. TCRdb processed the 5' RACE reads anew with MiXCR; each CDR3 protein has one entry. The sample yields over 90,000 distinct CDR3 sequences, 7.5% to 10% seen once. Trimming removed 5 bases from V and 4 bases from J, with 11 bases in between. Germline V lookup: CDR1 SEHNR, CDR2 FQNEAQ (reference sequence). The CDR3 contains 13 residues. This clonotype has only a few counts.

The chain joins TRBV7-9 to TRBJ1-1; no clear D. This receptor was taken from a male donor with early-stage non-small cell lung cancer. This sample comprised PBMCs, obtained at surgery. The CDR3 DNA follows: TGTGCCAGCAGCGCCAACAGCCGCACTGAAGCTTTCTTT. Protein sequence: CASSANSRTEAFF. The full variable domain, in which reference TRBV7-9 and TRBJ1-1 provide the parts outside the CDR3, is DTGVSQNPRHKITKRGQNVTFRCDPISEHNRLYWYRQTLGQGPEFLTYFQNEAQLEKSRLLSDRFSAERPKGSFSTLEIQRTEQGDSAMYLCASSANSRTEAFFGQGTRLTVV.